This is a list of T cell receptor beta chains from one sample in a study of blood T cells in healthy people across ages. MiXCR, applied by TCRdb to the 5' RACE reads, yields one record per CDR3 protein. Here the sample spans roughly 800,000 distinct CDR3 sequences, around 36% being singletons. Sequenced material: blood. These receptors all stem from a man younger than 35 in good health. CDR3s include the opening cysteine and the closing phenylalanine or tryptophan. D genes are given only for firm matches. Rows give clone size only sometimes, using once, few, many, or a class for an expanded clone.

J gene: TRBJ2-7
D gene: NA
V gene: TRBV6-1
clone size: NA
CDR3 DNA: TGTGCCTCCGAAGGTTCAGCCTCCCCCTACGAGCAGTACTTC
CDR3 protein: CASEGSASPYEQYF

J gene: TRBJ2-3
D gene: NA
V gene: TRBV7-2
clone size: NA
CDR3 DNA: TGTGCCAGCAGCTTAAATGGCCTCCACACAGATACGCAGTATTTT
CDR3 protein: CASSLNGLHTDTQYF

J gene: TRBJ2-1
D gene: NA
V gene: TRBV11-1
clone size: NA
CDR3 DNA: TGTGCCAGCAGCCTTCAAGAGACCCAGTTCTTC
CDR3 protein: CASSLQETQFF

J gene: TRBJ2-3
D gene: TRBD1
V gene: TRBV5-1
clone size: NA
CDR3 DNA: TGCGCCAGCAGCTTGGGCGGCAGGGGGCCTAGCACAGATACGCAGTATTTT
CDR3 protein: CASSLGGRGPSTDTQYF

J gene: TRBJ2-5
D gene: NA
V gene: TRBV12-3/TRBV12-4
clone size: few
CDR3 DNA: TGTGCCAGCAGTTTAAGGGCAGGGATAGAGACCCAGTACTTC
CDR3 protein: CASSLRAGIETQYF

J gene: TRBJ1-2
D gene: NA
V gene: TRBV13
clone size: few
CDR3 DNA: TGTGCCAGCAGCTTAGGGGAGGGGGGCCGGATCTATGGCTACACCTTC
CDR3 protein: CASSLGEGGRIYGYTF

J gene: TRBJ2-3
D gene: TRBD2
V gene: TRBV5-1
clone size: NA
CDR3 DNA: TGCGCCAGCAGCCTGGGGATAGCGGGGGGGCCAGATACGCAGTATTTT
CDR3 protein: CASSLGIAGGPDTQYF

J gene: TRBJ2-7
D gene: NA
V gene: TRBV19
clone size: few
CDR3 DNA: TGTGCCAGTAGTATCGGTCCGGATCCCTCCTACGAGCAGTACTTC
CDR3 protein: CASSIGPDPSYEQYF

J gene: TRBJ2-3
D gene: NA
V gene: TRBV20-1
clone size: NA
CDR3 DNA: TGCAGTGCAAATTCGGACAGGGAGGGTCCCGCAGATACGCAGTATTTT
CDR3 protein: CSANSDREGPADTQYF

J gene: TRBJ2-1
D gene: TRBD1
V gene: TRBV4-3
clone size: NA
CDR3 DNA: TGCGCCAGCAGCCAAGATAGATCACAGGGGTCCTACAATGAGCAGTTCTTC
CDR3 protein: CASSQDRSQGSYNEQFF

J gene: TRBJ2-1
D gene: TRBD1
V gene: TRBV4-1
clone size: NA
CDR3 DNA: TGCGCCAGCAGCCCCGGACAGGCCCTCTATGTGTACAATGAGCAGTTCTTC
CDR3 protein: CASSPGQALYVYNEQFF

J gene: TRBJ2-7
D gene: NA
V gene: TRBV4-3
clone size: NA
CDR3 DNA: TGCGCCAGCAGCCAAGACAAGCGCTCCTACGAGCAGTACTTC
CDR3 protein: CASSQDKRSYEQYF

J gene: TRBJ2-3
D gene: NA
V gene: TRBV11-2
clone size: few
CDR3 DNA: TGTGCCAGCAGCTTACATTCGGTGGCTAGCACAGATACGCAGTATTTT
CDR3 protein: CASSLHSVASTDTQYF

J gene: TRBJ1-1
D gene: NA
V gene: TRBV3-1
clone size: NA
CDR3 DNA: TGTGCCAGCAGCCTCTCCGGGACACCGAACACTGAAGCTTTCTTT
CDR3 protein: CASSLSGTPNTEAFF

J gene: TRBJ2-1
D gene: TRBD1
V gene: TRBV2
clone size: NA
CDR3 DNA: TGTGCCAGCAGCGTGAGGCGGACAGGGGACAATGAGCAGTTCTTC
CDR3 protein: CASSVRRTGDNEQFF

J gene: TRBJ1-4
D gene: NA
V gene: TRBV25-1
clone size: NA
CDR3 DNA: TGTGCCAGCAGTGACGACAGGTTTCGACTGTTTTTT
CDR3 protein: CASSDDRFRLFF

J gene: TRBJ1-1
D gene: TRBD1
V gene: TRBV12-3/TRBV12-4
clone size: NA
CDR3 DNA: TGTGCCAGCGGTGGGGACAGAGCCACTGAAGCTTTCTTT
CDR3 protein: CASGGDRATEAFF

J gene: TRBJ1-6
D gene: TRBD1
V gene: TRBV25-1
clone size: NA
CDR3 DNA: TGTGCCAGCATAGGGACAGGCGACTATAATTCACCCCTCCACTTT
CDR3 protein: CASIGTGDYNSPLHF

J gene: TRBJ2-4
D gene: NA
V gene: TRBV11-2
clone size: few
CDR3 DNA: TGTGCCAGCGGTCAGGCCGCCAAAAACATTCAGTACTTC
CDR3 protein: CASGQAAKNIQYF

J gene: TRBJ1-5
D gene: NA
V gene: TRBV6-2/TRBV6-3
clone size: few
CDR3 DNA: TGTGCCAGCAGCCTACCAGGGTTTCAGCCCCAGCATTTT
CDR3 protein: CASSLPGFQPQHF

J gene: TRBJ2-1
D gene: TRBD2
V gene: TRBV20-1
clone size: NA
CDR3 DNA: TGCAGTGCTAGCCCCCCGAGCGGGGGGGGAAGCTCCTACAATGAGCAGTTCTTC
CDR3 protein: CSASPPSGGGSSYNEQFF

J gene: TRBJ2-3
D gene: NA
V gene: TRBV29-1
clone size: many
CDR3 DNA: TGCAGCGTTGAAGATGTGGCCAGCGAACAGGGCCCAGATACGCAGTATTTT
CDR3 protein: CSVEDVASEQGPDTQYF

J gene: TRBJ2-2
D gene: TRBD2
V gene: TRBV29-1
clone size: NA
CDR3 DNA: TGCAGCGTTCTACCAAGCGGGACCATCGGGGAGCTGTTTTTT
CDR3 protein: CSVLPSGTIGELFF

J gene: TRBJ1-1
D gene: NA
V gene: TRBV6-6
clone size: NA
CDR3 DNA: TGTGCCAGCACCCCCCTGTACGGGAACACTGAAGCTTTCTTT
CDR3 protein: CASTPLYGNTEAFF